Below, one T cell receptor beta chain is given with its context. Authors' data handling: By means of reference gene primer amplification, nucleated cell counts were estimated. The repertoire was sequenced with immunoSEQ multiplex PCR; TCRdb's copy has only in-frame clones and lacks some. For V, J and clone size, that table is used; D and trimming come from the DNA. The profile shows 75,000 to 100,000 clones, around 90% of them singletons. The germline V gene encodes CDR1 SGHRS and CDR2 YFSETQ. Trimming cost V 4 bases and J 6 bases; bases outside gene matches: 6. This CDR3 comprises 15 residues. The sample is drawn from a study of blood T cell repertoires in COVID-19. Whole-study context: Italy, Spain and the United States were the sources of the convalescent and acute COVID-19 samples. T cells, B-cell-depleted T cells, or PBMCs supplied cDNA or gDNA.

This clonotype was obtained from a man in his 70s with acute or convalescent COVID-19. This rearrangement joins TRBV5-1 to TRBJ2-1, with 11 bases lining up with TRBD2. Input material: peripheral blood. The CDR3, as DNA: TGCGCCAGCAGCCCACTAGCGGGAGTGGGCAATGAGCAGTTCTTC. This translates into CASSPLAGVGNEQFF.